This T cell receptor beta chain was sequenced in a study of cytomegalovirus exposure and HLA in healthy donors. Study results and limitations: Across donors, most TCRs were seen rarely, yet some public ones were widespread.

This table comes from immunoSEQ multiplex PCR, and its TCRdb copy is limited to in-frame clones, with some not included. The sample lists about 82,000 clones; 85% to 95% were seen once. As to this clone: Antigen: not known.

V was shortened by 5 bases and J by 0 bases, with 5 bases between the two germline ends. Per the germline V gene, CDR1 is SNHLY and CDR2 is FYNNEI. CDR3 length equals 12 residues. This clonotype was obtained from a woman between 18 and 30 years old in good health and CMV-seronegative. The chain has TRBV2 and TRBJ2-7; D call uncertain. Sequenced sample: PBMCs. The CDR3 loop reads CASSLSSYEQYF. The CDR3 DNA reads TGTGCCAGCAGTCTCAGCTCCTACGAGCAGTACTTC.